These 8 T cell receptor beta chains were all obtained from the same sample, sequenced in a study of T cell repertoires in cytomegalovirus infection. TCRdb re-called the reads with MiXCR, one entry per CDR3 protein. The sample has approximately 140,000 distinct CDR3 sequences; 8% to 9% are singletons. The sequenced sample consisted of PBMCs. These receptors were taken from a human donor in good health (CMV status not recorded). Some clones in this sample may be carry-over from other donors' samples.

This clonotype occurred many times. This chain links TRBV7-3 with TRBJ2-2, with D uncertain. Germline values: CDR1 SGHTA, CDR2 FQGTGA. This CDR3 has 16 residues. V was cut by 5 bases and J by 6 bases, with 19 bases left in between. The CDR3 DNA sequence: TGTGCCAGCAGCCCAATACCCCCCCTCGGCGCCGGGGAGCTGTTTTTT. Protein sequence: CASSPIPPLGAGELFF.

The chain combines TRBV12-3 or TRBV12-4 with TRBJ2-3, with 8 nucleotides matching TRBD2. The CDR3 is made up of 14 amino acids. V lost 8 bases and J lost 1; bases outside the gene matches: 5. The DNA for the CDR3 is TGTGCCAGCCACACGGGGGGGGGCACAGATACGCAGTATTTT. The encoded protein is CASHTGGGTDTQYF.

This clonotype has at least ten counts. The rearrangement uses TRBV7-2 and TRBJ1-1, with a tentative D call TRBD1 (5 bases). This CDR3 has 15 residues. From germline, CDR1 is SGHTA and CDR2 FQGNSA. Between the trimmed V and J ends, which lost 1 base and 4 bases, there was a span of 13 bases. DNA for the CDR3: TGTGCCAGCAGCTTAGGTCAGGGACTGGCCACTGAAGCTTTCTTT. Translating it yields CASSLGQGLATEAFF.

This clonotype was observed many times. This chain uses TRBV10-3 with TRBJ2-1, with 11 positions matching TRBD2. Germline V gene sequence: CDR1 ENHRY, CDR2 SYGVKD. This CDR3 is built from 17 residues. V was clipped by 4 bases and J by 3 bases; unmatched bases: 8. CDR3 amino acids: CAISGGSGGAIYNEQFF. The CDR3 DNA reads TGTGCCATCAGTGGAGGTAGCGGGGGGGCCATCTACAATGAGCAGTTCTTC.

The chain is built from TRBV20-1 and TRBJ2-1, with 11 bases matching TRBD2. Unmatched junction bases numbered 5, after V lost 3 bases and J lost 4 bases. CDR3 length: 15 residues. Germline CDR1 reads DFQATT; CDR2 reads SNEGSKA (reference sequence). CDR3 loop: CSARVLAGVYNEQFF. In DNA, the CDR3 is TGCAGTGCTAGGGTACTAGCGGGGGTTTACAATGAGCAGTTCTTC.

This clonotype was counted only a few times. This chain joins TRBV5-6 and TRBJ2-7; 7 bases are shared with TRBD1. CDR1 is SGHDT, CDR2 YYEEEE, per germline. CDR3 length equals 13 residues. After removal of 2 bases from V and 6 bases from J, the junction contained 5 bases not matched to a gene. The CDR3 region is CASSLGGRVEQYF. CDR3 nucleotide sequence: TGTGCCAGCAGCTTAGGGGGCCGGGTCGAGCAGTACTTC.

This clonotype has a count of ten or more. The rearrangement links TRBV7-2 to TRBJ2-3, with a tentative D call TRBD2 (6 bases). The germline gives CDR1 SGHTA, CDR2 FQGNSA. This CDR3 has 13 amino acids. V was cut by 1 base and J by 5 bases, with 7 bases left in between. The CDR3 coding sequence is TGTGCCAGCAGCTTAGTGGGGGGAGATACGCAGTATTTT. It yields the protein CASSLVGGDTQYF.

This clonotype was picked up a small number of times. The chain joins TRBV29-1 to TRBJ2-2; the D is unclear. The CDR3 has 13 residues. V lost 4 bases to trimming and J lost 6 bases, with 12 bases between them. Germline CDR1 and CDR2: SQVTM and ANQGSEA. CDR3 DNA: TGCAGCGTTGGTTCTGGATTAGCCGGGGAGCTGTTTTTT. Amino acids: CSVGSGLAGELFF.